The 5 T cell receptor beta chains below come from one sample, sequenced in a study of blood T cell repertoires in COVID-19. This table comes from immunoSEQ multiplex PCR, and its TCRdb copy is limited to in-frame clones, with some not included. The sample holds about 300,000 clones, about nine tenths seen once. Sequencing was done on a sample of PBMCs or T cells enriched from blood (not recorded which). The receptors stem from a woman aged 18-29 years who had recovered from COVID-19.

The chain carries TRBV6-5 and TRBJ2-7; TRBD1 matches 9 bases. Germline CDR1 reads MNHEY; CDR2 reads SVGAGI. After removal of 6 bases from V and 6 bases from J, the junction contained 9 bases not matched to a gene. CDR3 length equals 14 residues. The chain's CDR3 is CASRMGTGLPEQYF. The DNA for the CDR3 is TGTGCCAGCAGGATGGGGACAGGGCTGCCCGAGCAGTACTTC.

J is TRBJ2-3 and V is TRBV12-3 or TRBV12-4; 9 bases agree with TRBD1. The CDR3 spans 12 residues. Losses at the gene ends were 6 bases for V and 8 bases for J; bases not matched to a gene: 3. CDR3 sequence: CASRQTGGTQYF. As DNA, the CDR3 is TGTGCCAGCAGGCAGACAGGGGGTACGCAGTATTTT.

Only a few counts were recorded for this clone. The genes are TRBV7-2 and TRBJ1-4, with D hard to call. This CDR3 has 13 amino acids. The germline V gene has CDR1 SGHTA and CDR2 FQGNSA. V lost 2 bases and J 7 bases, leaving 8 bases between the germline ends. CDR3 DNA: TGTGCCAGCAGCTTACCCCCGTCTGAAAAACTGTTTTTT. As protein: CASSLPPSEKLFF.

Comment on this clone: Other DNA sequences in this specimen translate into the identical CDR3. V gene TRBV18 combines with J gene TRBJ2-7; D call uncertain. V lost 0 bases, J lost 1 base, and 4 bases lay in between. The germline V gene encodes CDR1 KGHSH and CDR2 LQKENI. The CDR3 is made up of 13 amino acids. CDR3 loop: CASSPPSSYEQYF. The CDR3 coding sequence is TGTGCCAGCTCACCACCGTCGTCCTACGAGCAGTACTTC.

This rearrangement joins TRBV5-1 to TRBJ1-1, with 8 bases that match TRBD1. The J segment lost 4 bases and the V segment lost 4 bases, leaving 6 bases of the junction unmatched. Germline CDR1 reads SGHRS; CDR2 reads YFSETQ. The length of the CDR3 is 14 residues. The CDR3 nucleotides are TGCGCCAGCAGCATCGAAGGACAGGGCACTGAAGCTTTCTTT. This encodes CASSIEGQGTEAFF.